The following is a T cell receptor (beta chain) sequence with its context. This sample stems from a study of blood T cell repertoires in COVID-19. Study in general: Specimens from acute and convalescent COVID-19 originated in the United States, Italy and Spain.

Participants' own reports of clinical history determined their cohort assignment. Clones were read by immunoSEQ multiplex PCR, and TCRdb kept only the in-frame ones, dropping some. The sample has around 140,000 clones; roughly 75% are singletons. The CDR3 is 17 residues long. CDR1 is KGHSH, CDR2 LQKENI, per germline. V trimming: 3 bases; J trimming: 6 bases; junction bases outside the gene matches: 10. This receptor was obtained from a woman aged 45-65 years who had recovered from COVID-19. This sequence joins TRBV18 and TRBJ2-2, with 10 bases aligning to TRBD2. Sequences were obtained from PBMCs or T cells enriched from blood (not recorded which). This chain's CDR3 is CASSPERGGHPAGELFF. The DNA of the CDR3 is TGTGCCAGCTCACCTGAGCGGGGGGGCCACCCAGCCGGGGAGCTGTTTTTT.